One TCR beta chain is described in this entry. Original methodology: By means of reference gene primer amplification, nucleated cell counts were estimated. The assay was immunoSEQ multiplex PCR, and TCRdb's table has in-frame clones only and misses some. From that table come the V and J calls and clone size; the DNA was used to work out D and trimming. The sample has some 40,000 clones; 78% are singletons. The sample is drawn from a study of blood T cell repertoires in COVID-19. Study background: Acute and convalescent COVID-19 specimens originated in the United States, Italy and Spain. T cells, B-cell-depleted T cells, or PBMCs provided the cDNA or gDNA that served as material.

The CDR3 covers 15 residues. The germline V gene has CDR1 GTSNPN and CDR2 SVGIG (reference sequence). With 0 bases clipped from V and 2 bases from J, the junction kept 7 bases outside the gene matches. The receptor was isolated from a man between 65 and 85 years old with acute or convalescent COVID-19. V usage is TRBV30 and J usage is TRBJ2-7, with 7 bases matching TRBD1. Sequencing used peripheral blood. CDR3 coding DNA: TGTGCCTGGAGTGTACAGGGGCAGGGGACCTACGAGCAGTACTTC. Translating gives CAWSVQGQGTYEQYF.